A selection of T cell receptor beta chains follows, all from one sample in a study of cytomegalovirus exposure and HLA in healthy donors. The assay was immunoSEQ multiplex PCR, and TCRdb's table has in-frame clones only and misses some. The profile shows approximately 110,000 clones, 70% to 80% of them singletons. The sample consisted of PBMCs. The receptors were sampled from a man aged 35-49 years in good health and CMV-seronegative. The CDR3 runs from the conserved cysteine through the conserved F or W. A D gene is named only where the DNA matches it firmly. Some rows mark clone size as missing; the rest say once, few, many or name a class of expanded clone.

CDR3aa: CASSYTGTRVVDEQFF
CDR3nt: TGTGCCAGCAGTTACACCGGGACTAGAGTCGTCGATGAGCAGTTCTTC
v_gene: TRBV6-5
j_gene: TRBJ2-1
abundance: .
d_gene: TRBD2

CDR3aa: CASSRQGVEQYF
CDR3nt: TGTGCCAGCAGTCGACAGGGGGTCGAGCAGTACTTC
v_gene: TRBV6-1
j_gene: TRBJ2-7
abundance: .
d_gene: TRBD1

CDR3aa: CASSQDRDPYNEQFF
CDR3nt: TGTGCCAGCAGCCAAGACAGGGACCCCTACAATGAGCAGTTCTTC
v_gene: TRBV28
j_gene: TRBJ2-1
abundance: .
d_gene: TRBD1

CDR3aa: CASSLRQKNIQYF
CDR3nt: TGTGCCAGCAGCTTAAGACAGAAAAACATTCAGTACTTC
v_gene: TRBV7-8
j_gene: TRBJ2-4
abundance: few
d_gene: .

CDR3aa: CASSQEGQNSGNTIYF
CDR3nt: TGTGCCAGCAGCCAAGAAGGACAGAACTCTGGAAACACCATATATTTT
v_gene: TRBV4-2
j_gene: TRBJ1-3
abundance: .
d_gene: .

CDR3aa: CASSTGQGAFTGELFF
CDR3nt: TGTGCCAGCAGCACGGGACAGGGGGCTTTCACCGGGGAGCTGTTTTTT
v_gene: TRBV7-3
j_gene: TRBJ2-2
abundance: .
d_gene: TRBD1

CDR3aa: CASSYGGYGYTF
CDR3nt: TGTGCCAGCAGTTACGGAGGGTATGGCTACACCTTC
v_gene: TRBV6-5
j_gene: TRBJ1-2
abundance: few
d_gene: .

CDR3aa: CSPGTVYGEQFF
CDR3nt: TGCAGCCCCGGGACAGTCTACGGTGAGCAGTTCTTC
v_gene: TRBV29-1
j_gene: TRBJ2-1
abundance: .
d_gene: TRBD1

CDR3aa: CASSQDLPPFDTIYF
CDR3nt: TGCGCCAGCAGCCAAGATCTACCCCCGTTTGACACCATATATTTT
v_gene: TRBV4-1
j_gene: TRBJ1-3
abundance: .
d_gene: .

CDR3aa: CASSLYPRGLYNEQFF
CDR3nt: TGTGCCAGCAGTCTCTATCCGAGGGGACTCTACAATGAGCAGTTCTTC
v_gene: TRBV2
j_gene: TRBJ2-1
abundance: few
d_gene: .

CDR3aa: CASSDGGHEAFF
CDR3nt: TGTGCCAGCAGTGACGGTGGGCACGAAGCTTTCTTT
v_gene: TRBV6-5
j_gene: TRBJ1-1
abundance: few
d_gene: .

CDR3aa: CASSLSAGNYGYTF
CDR3nt: TGTGCCAGCAGTTTATCGGCAGGGAACTATGGCTACACCTTC
v_gene: TRBV27
j_gene: TRBJ1-2
abundance: .
d_gene: .

CDR3aa: CASRRTVQETQYF
CDR3nt: TGTGCCAGCAGACGGACAGTACAAGAGACCCAGTACTTC
v_gene: TRBV6-5
j_gene: TRBJ2-5
abundance: .
d_gene: .

CDR3aa: CASSPRLAGPQETQYF
CDR3nt: TGCGCCAGCAGCCCGAGACTAGCGGGACCTCAAGAGACCCAGTACTTC
v_gene: TRBV5-1
j_gene: TRBJ2-5
abundance: .
d_gene: TRBD2

CDR3aa: CASSFFLAASTDTQYF
CDR3nt: TGTGCCAGCAGCTTTTTTTTGGCGGCTAGCACAGATACGCAGTATTTT
v_gene: TRBV5-6
j_gene: TRBJ2-3
abundance: once
d_gene: .

CDR3aa: CASSLWGGAYEQYF
CDR3nt: TGTGCCAGCAGTTTATGGGGGGGGGCATACGAGCAGTACTTC
v_gene: TRBV27
j_gene: TRBJ2-7
abundance: .
d_gene: .

CDR3aa: CASSPFGASGRVGNEQFF
CDR3nt: TGTGCCAGCAGCCCGTTCGGGGCTAGCGGGAGGGTCGGCAATGAGCAGTTCTTC
v_gene: TRBV11-3
j_gene: TRBJ2-1
abundance: .
d_gene: TRBD2

CDR3aa: CASSHKISMAGGSEMRTQYF
CDR3nt: TGCGCCAGCAGCCATAAGATAAGTATGGCAGGGGGTAGTGAGATGAGGACCCAGTACTTC
v_gene: TRBV4-1
j_gene: TRBJ2-5
abundance: .
d_gene: TRBD1

CDR3aa: CASSETGTEAFF
CDR3nt: TGTGCCAGCAGTGAGACAGGCACTGAAGCTTTCTTT
v_gene: TRBV2
j_gene: TRBJ1-1
abundance: few
d_gene: .

CDR3aa: CASARPSGSQYEQFF
CDR3nt: TGTGCTAGTGCTCGCCCTAGCGGGAGTCAGTATGAGCAGTTCTTC
v_gene: TRBV12-5
j_gene: TRBJ2-1
abundance: .
d_gene: TRBD2

CDR3aa: CASSLNGGAGNTIYF
CDR3nt: TGTGCCAGCAGTTTAAATGGAGGGGCTGGAAACACCATATATTTT
v_gene: TRBV27
j_gene: TRBJ1-3
abundance: .
d_gene: .

CDR3aa: CASSPGTGNTEAFF
CDR3nt: TGTGCCAGCAGTCCCGGGACAGGTAACACTGAAGCTTTCTTT
v_gene: TRBV2
j_gene: TRBJ1-1
abundance: .
d_gene: TRBD1

CDR3aa: CASVAGWNTGELFF
CDR3nt: TGCGCCAGCGTAGCGGGGTGGAACACCGGGGAGCTGTTTTTT
v_gene: TRBV5-1
j_gene: TRBJ2-2
abundance: few
d_gene: TRBD2

CDR3aa: CASSLEPSQETQYF
CDR3nt: TGCGCCAGCAGCTTGGAGCCTAGTCAGGAGACCCAGTACTTC
v_gene: TRBV5-1
j_gene: TRBJ2-5
abundance: .
d_gene: .

CDR3aa: CASSKQGDSNQPQHF
CDR3nt: TGTGCCAGCAGTAAACAGGGCGATAGCAATCAGCCCCAGCATTTT
v_gene: TRBV6-1
j_gene: TRBJ1-5
abundance: .
d_gene: .

CDR3aa: CASRKEQGSSGYTF
CDR3nt: TGTGCCAGCAGGAAGGAACAGGGGTCTTCTGGCTACACCTTC
v_gene: TRBV6-4
j_gene: TRBJ1-2
abundance: .
d_gene: TRBD1

CDR3aa: CASSSRPTSGGASGELFF
CDR3nt: TGCGCCAGCAGCTCCAGACCTACTAGCGGGGGGGCCTCCGGGGAGCTGTTTTTT
v_gene: TRBV5-1
j_gene: TRBJ2-2
abundance: .
d_gene: TRBD2

CDR3aa: CATSRWTATNEKLFF
CDR3nt: TGTGCCACCAGCAGATGGACAGCAACTAATGAAAAACTGTTTTTT
v_gene: TRBV15
j_gene: TRBJ1-4
abundance: .
d_gene: .

CDR3aa: CASSRDREYEQYF
CDR3nt: TGTGCCAGCAGTCGAGACAGGGAATACGAGCAGTACTTC
v_gene: TRBV6-5
j_gene: TRBJ2-7
abundance: few
d_gene: TRBD1

CDR3aa: CASSQADGTDTQYF
CDR3nt: TGCGCCAGCAGCCAGGCCGATGGCACAGATACGCAGTATTTT
v_gene: TRBV4-1
j_gene: TRBJ2-3
abundance: .
d_gene: .

CDR3aa: CASSSGVSYEQYF
CDR3nt: TGTGCCAGCAGCTCGGGGGTCTCCTACGAGCAGTACTTC
v_gene: TRBV5-5
j_gene: TRBJ2-7
abundance: .
d_gene: .

CDR3aa: CASSEQDGYTF
CDR3nt: TGTGCCAGCAGCGAACAGGATGGCTACACCTTC
v_gene: TRBV12-1
j_gene: TRBJ1-2
abundance: .
d_gene: .

CDR3aa: CATSRVSAGYNEQFF
CDR3nt: TGTGCCACCAGCAGAGTGTCGGCAGGGTACAATGAGCAGTTCTTC
v_gene: TRBV15
j_gene: TRBJ2-1
abundance: once
d_gene: .

CDR3aa: CASSLWEGNYGYTF
CDR3nt: TGTGCCAGCAGCTTATGGGAGGGGAACTATGGCTACACCTTC
v_gene: TRBV7-9
j_gene: TRBJ1-2
abundance: .
d_gene: .

CDR3aa: CASSQPGSYEQYF
CDR3nt: TGCGCCAGCAGCCAGCCAGGGTCCTACGAGCAGTACTTC
v_gene: TRBV4-1
j_gene: TRBJ2-7
abundance: .
d_gene: .

CDR3aa: CASSPGAGELFF
CDR3nt: TGTGCCAGTAGTCCCGGGGCCGGGGAGCTGTTTTTT
v_gene: TRBV19
j_gene: TRBJ2-2
abundance: .
d_gene: .

CDR3aa: CASSLNRRTDTQYF
CDR3nt: TGTGCCAGCAGCTTGAACAGAAGAACAGATACGCAGTATTTT
v_gene: TRBV7-9
j_gene: TRBJ2-3
abundance: once
d_gene: .

CDR3aa: CASSLPRASNYGYTF
CDR3nt: TGTGCCAGCAGCTTACCCAGGGCTTCTAACTATGGCTACACCTTC
v_gene: TRBV5-4
j_gene: TRBJ1-2
abundance: .
d_gene: .

CDR3aa: CASSDDRSSSYNEQFF
CDR3nt: TGTGCCAGCAGTGATGACAGATCGAGCTCCTACAATGAGCAGTTCTTC
v_gene: TRBV25-1
j_gene: TRBJ2-1
abundance: .
d_gene: .

CDR3aa: CASSGATGANSPLHF
CDR3nt: TGTGCCAGCAGCGGGGCGACAGGGGCCAATTCACCCCTCCACTTT
v_gene: TRBV9
j_gene: TRBJ1-6
abundance: .
d_gene: TRBD1

CDR3aa: CASSSSLDNQPQHF
CDR3nt: TGTGCCAGCAGCAGTAGCCTAGACAATCAGCCCCAGCATTTT
v_gene: TRBV6-5
j_gene: TRBJ1-5
abundance: .
d_gene: .